This T cell receptor beta chain was sequenced for a study of memory B cells and T cells in multiple sclerosis (dated by TCRdb to the late 2010s). General notes on the study: TCR beta repertoires of autoproliferating peripheral T cells were compared with the TCR beta repertoires of brain lesion-infiltrating T cells in multiple sclerosis patients. A couple of multiple sclerosis patients, for whom either brain lesions at autopsy or brain-infiltrating cells from biopsy were available, were included in TCR sequencing. The full study reports these points: Because clone-set sizes differed between compartments, counts of shared clonotypes were influenced and normalization was required.

Notes on this clone: The target of this receptor is not known. No much larger clone exists at a distance of one base, and base qualities are not known.

The immunoSEQ Platform was used to amplify TCRbeta CDR3 regions from extracted genomic DNA. Multiplex PCR, high-throughput sequencing and a vendor bioinformatics pipeline were brought together in the immunoSEQ assay. The study's own analysis went as follows. After discarding non-productive sequences and any CDR3s under 4 amino acids in length, clonotype frequencies were recalculated for each sample. In immunoSEQ Analyzer 2.0, a clonotype counted as shared when the CDR3 amino acid, V gene and J gene sequences were identical. To normalize repertoire overlap, the number of shared clonotypes was divided by the product of the two clone-set sizes and multiplied by 1000 to give arbitrary units. TCRdb holds this immuneACCESS table with in-frame rearrangements only. Some clones are missing; in checked studies, unresolved V genes explain under half, and the rest has no known cause. V and J calls and clone size are given by that table; D and trimming were obtained from the DNA. The sample data list about 42,000 clones, and roughly 87% of these were observed just once. About 1.1% of the sample is taken by the ten largest.

After CFSE-labeled PBMCs were cultured without a stimulus, the autoproliferating (CFSEdim) and non-proliferating (CFSEhi) T cell fractions were sequenced separately. Altogether, around 50 million CFSE-labeled PBMCs were kept in culture for roughly seven days with no stimulus, after which the replicate wells were combined. PBMCs were labeled with 0.5 to 0.65 uM CFSE and cultured in serum-free AIM-V medium without exogenous stimuli. PBMCs were obtained by Ficoll density gradient centrifugation and kept cryopreserved until use. Using a FACSAria III, live 7-AAD-negative cells were sorted, then washed with PBS and stored frozen at -80 degrees C as dry pellets. The germline V gene gives CDR1 as SQVTM and CDR2 as ANQGSEA. V lost 6 bases and J lost 4 bases, and the count of bases not matched to a germline gene is 3. The CDR3 runs 12 residues from the cysteine to the phenylalanine. The CDR3 DNA has 36 bases and is translated from base 1.

The chain links TRBV29-1 with TRBJ2-7; 10 central nucleotides agree with TRBD2. Sample: PBMCs from blood kept in culture. This clonotype originated in a human donor with multiple sclerosis. The CDR3 region has the sequence CSVSGGAYEQYF. Here is the DNA: TGCAGCGTCAGCGGGGGGGCGTACGAGCAGTACTTC.